This T cell receptor (beta chain) was recorded in a study of cytomegalovirus exposure and HLA in healthy donors. Broader study findings: Presence/absence analysis assumed near-uniform sequencing depth across donors.

Researchers ran the PCR with 60 Vbeta and 13 Jbeta primers. Measured with immunoSEQ multiplex PCR; TCRdb has only the in-frame clones, and not every one. The sample holds about 88,000 clones, about nine tenths seen once. With regard to this clone: Its cognate antigen is unknown.

The specimen was PBMCs. This clonotype originated in a man aged 18-30 years in good health and CMV-seronegative.

CDR3 DNA: TGCAGCGCCTTCCCGGGACAGGGGAAGAACACTGAAGCTTTCTTT. Its translation: CSAFPGQGKNTEAFF. The V and J genes are TRBV29-1 and TRBJ1-1; 10 nucleotides align to TRBD1. The V gene end was trimmed by 7 bases and the J gene end by 1 base; junction bases not matched to a gene: 9. The CDR3 spans 15 residues. Germline-derived CDR1 and CDR2 are SQVTM and ANQGSEA.